This T cell receptor beta chain was recorded in a study of shared clonotypes between healthy human individuals. The method was immunoSEQ multiplex PCR; TCRdb's version includes in-frame clones alone and lacks a portion of them. Found here are 75,000 to 100,000 clones, less than 60% of them singletons; the top ten hold more than 13%. This CDR3 comprises 15 residues. Germline loops: CDR1 SGHRS, CDR2 YFSETQ. Trimming stripped 3 bases from V and 5 bases from J, with 18 bases between. All donors were healthy HIV-negative adults lacking recent acute infections or vaccinations. This sequence originates from a woman between 40 and 50 years old in good health. Some clones in this sample may be carry-over from other donors' samples. The sequencing sample was made of PBMCs. The rearrangement joins TRBV5-1 to TRBJ2-7; D call uncertain. The CDR3 DNA sequence: TGCGCCAGCAGCTCTGGGTCGGCCCAACCCGACGAGCAGTACTTC. Its protein product is CASSSGSAQPDEQYF.